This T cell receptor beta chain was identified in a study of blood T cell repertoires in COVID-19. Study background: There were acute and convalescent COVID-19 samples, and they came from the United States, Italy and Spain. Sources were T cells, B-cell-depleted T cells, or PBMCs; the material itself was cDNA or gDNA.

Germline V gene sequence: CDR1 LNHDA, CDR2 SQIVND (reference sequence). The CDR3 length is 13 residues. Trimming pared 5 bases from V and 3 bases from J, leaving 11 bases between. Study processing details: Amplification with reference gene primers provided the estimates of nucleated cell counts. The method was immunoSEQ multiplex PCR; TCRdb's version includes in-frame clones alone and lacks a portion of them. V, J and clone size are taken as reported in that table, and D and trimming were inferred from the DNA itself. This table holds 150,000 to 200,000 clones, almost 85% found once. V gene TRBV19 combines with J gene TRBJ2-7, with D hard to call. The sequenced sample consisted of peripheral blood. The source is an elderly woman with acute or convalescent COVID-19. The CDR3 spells CASSPNYDYEQYF. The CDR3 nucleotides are TGTGCCAGTAGTCCCAACTACGACTACGAGCAGTACTTC.